The clone carrying this T cell receptor (beta chain) was seen ten or more times. As yet, its antigen is unknown. Time point noted: patch test 1, 2 weeks after DPC sensitization. Treatment in this sample: therapeutic diphenylcyclopropenone sensitization with weekly scalp DPC. This sample is part of a study of human T cells and chemical hapten exposure. The wider study: For the roughly 25-week duration of the study, patients were given weekly doses of diphenylcyclopropenone on the scalp. Findings and caveats of the study: All donors were alopecia patients, so their immunity may differ from that of healthy people. While controls formed fewer of them, expanded TCRs formed significantly more large CDR3 similarity clusters.

Per the germline V gene, CDR1 is LGHNA and CDR2 is YNFKEQ. The CDR3 has 17 residues. After removal of 4 bases from V and 7 bases from J, the junction contained 17 bases not matched to a gene. The library tagged each cDNA molecule with unique molecular identifiers. One entry per CDR3 protein results from TCRdb running MiXCR on the RACE reads. The table records 370,000 or so distinct CDR3 sequences, roughly 4.8% of them present only once. This material consisted of whole blood, taken in connection with sensitization to the hapten diphenylcyclopropenone (DPC). The receptor's source is a woman in her fifties or sixties with alopecia areata. Some clones in this sample may be carry-over from other donors' samples. This sequence joins TRBV4-2 and TRBJ2-7; the match to TRBD1 covers 9 bases. CDR3 in DNA: TGTGCCAGCAGCCCTGGCCCCTCACAGGGGGCGTCTGGGGAGCAGTACTTC. The encoded protein is CASSPGPSQGASGEQYF.